The clone carrying this TCR beta chain was seen ten or more times. Each CDR3 protein is one row after TCRdb ran MiXCR on the 5' RACE reads. Of roughly 51,000 distinct CDR3 sequences listed, around 7.7% are singletons. The CDR3 has 13 residues. Germline lookup yields CDR1 DFQATT and CDR2 SNEGSKA (reference sequence). V was pared by 3 bases and J by 4 bases, with 12 bases between. The entry originates in a study of early T cells in non-severe SARS-CoV-2 infection. The V gene is TRBV20-1, the J gene TRBJ1-2; possible D gene TRBD1, 6 bases. This sequence was found in an adult who was a healthcare worker with PCR-confirmed SARS-CoV-2 infection or an uninfected control (not recorded which). Sequences were derived from whole blood, sampled at baseline. Here the CDR3 reads CSASAGGGYGYTF. The CDR3 nucleotides read TGCAGTGCTAGTGCTGGGGGCGGCTATGGCTACACCTTC.